The sequence of this T cell receptor beta chain was determined in a study of cytomegalovirus exposure and HLA in healthy donors. About the research overall: A prior study identified approximately 120 million unique TCR beta sequences from 150 million to 200 million T cells. Study-wide points: Most subjects' HLA-A and HLA-B alleles were reportedly predicted from TCR beta sequences.

The PCR employed 60 Vbeta primers together with 13 Jbeta primers. The repertoire was sequenced with immunoSEQ multiplex PCR; TCRdb's copy has only in-frame clones and lacks some. The sample yields over 100,000 clones, around 80% seen once. About this clone itself: Antigen unknown.

Germline V gene data show CDR1 as SGHTA and CDR2 as FQGTGA. CDR3 length: 13 residues. V lost 5 bases and J lost 4; bases outside the gene matches: 3. The sample comprised PBMCs. The receptor's source is a man in his thirties or forties in good health and CMV-seropositive. The J gene is TRBJ2-5, the V gene TRBV7-3; TRBD1 matches 8 bases. For the CDR3, the DNA is TGTGCCAGCAGCCCCGGACAGGGAGAGACCCAGTACTTC. Its protein product is CASSPGQGETQYF.